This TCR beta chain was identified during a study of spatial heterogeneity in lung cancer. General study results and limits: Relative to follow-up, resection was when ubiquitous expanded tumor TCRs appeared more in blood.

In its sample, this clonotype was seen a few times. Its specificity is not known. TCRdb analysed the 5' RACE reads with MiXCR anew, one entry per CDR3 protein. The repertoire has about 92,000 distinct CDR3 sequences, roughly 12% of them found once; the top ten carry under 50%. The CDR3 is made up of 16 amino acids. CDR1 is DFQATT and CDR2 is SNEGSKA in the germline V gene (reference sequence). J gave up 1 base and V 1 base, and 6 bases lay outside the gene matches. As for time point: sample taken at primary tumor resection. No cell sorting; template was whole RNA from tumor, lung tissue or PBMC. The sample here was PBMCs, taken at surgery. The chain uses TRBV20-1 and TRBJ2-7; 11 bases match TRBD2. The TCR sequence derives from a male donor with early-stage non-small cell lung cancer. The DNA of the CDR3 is TGCAGTGCTAGAGCATACGGACTAGCGGGTTCCTACGAGCAGTACTTC. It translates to CSARAYGLAGSYEQYF.